Reported below is one T cell receptor beta chain. No antigen is known for it. The data belong to a study of ipilimumab plus nivolumab after autologous stem cell transplantation. Study summary: Median doses per patient: roughly five ipilimumab, 8 or 9 nivolumab.

Starting 14 to 28 days after autologous transplant, ipilimumab 1 mg/kg was given. Patients received nivolumab 3 mg/kg at weeks 1, 4, 7, 10, then fortnightly to week 26. Study-level results: Per the authors, repertoire, Treg and microbiota data justify further study.

The data were produced by immunoSEQ multiplex PCR, yet TCRdb's version contains in-frame clones alone and is incomplete. The sample shows about 15,000 clones, roughly 74% of them seen only once. This specimen was PBMCs, taken in a trial of ipilimumab plus nivolumab as post-transplant consolidation. The sequence derives from a male donor with primary mediastinal lymphoma.

In nucleotides, the CDR3 is TGTGCCAGTAGTTTTGGACAGGGAGGCACTGAAGCTTTCTTT. It yields the protein CASSFGQGGTEAFF. The chain links TRBV19 to TRBJ1-1, with 8 bases aligning to TRBD1. The V segment lost 5 bases and the J segment 4 bases; nucleotides outside the gene matches: 6. Germline V CDR1 and CDR2: LNHDA, SQIVND (reference sequence). There are 14 residues in the CDR3.